The 15 T cell receptor beta chains presented below share a single source sample, sequenced in a study of neurological immune-mediated disorders. TCRdb re-called the 5' RACE reads through MiXCR, storing one row per CDR3 protein. The top ten clones hold 7.8% of a sample with some 20,000 distinct CDR3 sequences, around 13% of them seen once. The sequenced sample consisted of CD4+ T cells from blood. Receptors were obtained from a woman aged 55-69 years with HTLV-1-associated myelopathy (HAM/TSP).

In this sample, this clonotype turned up many times. The junction departs from germline at one end; a sequencing error may be responsible. This sequence joins TRBV18 and TRBJ1-1; maybe TRBD1 (5 bases). There are 15 residues in the CDR3. Germline lookup yields CDR1 KGHSH and CDR2 LQKENI. The CDR3 DNA sequence: TGTGCCAGCTCACCACCGGGACGGGGGAACGCTGAAGCTTTCTTT. Its translation is CASSPPGRGNAEAFF.

This clonotype has a count of ten or more. V and J are TRBV29-1 and TRBJ1-1; 9 positions match TRBD1. The CDR3 has 13 residues. Germline V gives CDR1 SQVTM, CDR2 ANQGSEA. J lost 2 bases, V lost 4 bases, and 2 bases had no gene match. CDR3 coding DNA: TGCAGCGTTGGACAGGGGGTCAACACTGAAGCTTTCTTT. It encodes CSVGQGVNTEAFF.

This clonotype appeared a few times. The V gene is TRBV20-1, the J gene TRBJ2-2; 8 positions agree with TRBD1. CDR3 length: 15 residues. J gave up 0 bases and V 6 bases, and 6 bases lay outside the gene matches. Germline V CDR1 and CDR2: DFQATT, SNEGSKA (reference sequence). Written as DNA, the CDR3 is TGCAGTGCAACGAAGGACAGGGCGAACACCGGGGAGCTGTTTTTT. This sequence encodes CSATKDRANTGELFF.

This clonotype was seen at least ten times. The V call is TRBV2, the J call TRBJ2-1; D call uncertain. Germline V gene data show CDR1 as SNHLY and CDR2 as FYNNEI. Between the trimmed V and J ends, which lost 1 base and 8 bases, there was a span of 6 bases. This CDR3 has 12 amino acids. The CDR3 sequence: CASSEERHEQFF. The CDR3 DNA sequence: TGTGCCAGCAGTGAAGAGAGGCATGAGCAGTTCTTC.

Many counts were recorded for this clonotype. Since no conserved phenylalanine or tryptophan closes the CDR3, a read error is the likely cause. V gene TRBV12-3 or TRBV12-4 combines with J gene TRBJ2-2; tentative D call: TRBD1 (5 bases). The CDR3 is made up of 14 amino acids. V dropped 6 bases and J dropped 0 bases, with 8 bases sitting between them. CDR3 nucleotide sequence: TGTGCCAGCAGGCGGACACCGAACACCGGGGAGCTGTTTTCT. This gives the protein CASRRTPNTGELFS.

This clonotype has a handful of counts. V usage is TRBV27 and J usage is TRBJ2-3; D gene uncertain. The germline V gene encodes CDR1 MNHEY and CDR2 SMNVEV (reference sequence). The CDR3 sequence is 13 residues long. The V end lost 5 bases, the J end lost 1 base, and 7 bases lay between the germline ends. CDR3 nucleotides: TGTGCCAGCAGTCGTCCGGGCACAGATACGCAGTATTTT. Protein: CASSRPGTDTQYF.

In its sample, this clonotype ranks as medium-sized (0.01 to 0.1%). The chain links TRBV20-1 to TRBJ2-5, with D perhaps being TRBD1 or TRBD2 (6 bases each). The germline V gene has CDR1 DFQATT and CDR2 SNEGSKA (reference sequence). CDR3 length: 14 residues. The V end lost 6 bases, the J end lost 4 bases, and 18 bases lay between the germline ends. CDR3 amino acids: CSALEGGNAETQYF. The DNA of the CDR3 is TGCAGTGCCCTCGAGGGGGGCAACGCAGAGACCCAGTACTTC.

This clonotype was detected many times. This chain joins TRBV11-2 and TRBJ2-7; D gene unclear. The CDR3 is 12 residues long. Trimming left V 5 bases short and J 0 bases short, with 5 bases between. Germline CDR1 is SGHAT and CDR2 is FQNNGV. DNA of the CDR3: TGTGCCAGCAGCGACCTCTCCTACGAGCAGTACTTC. Amino acid sequence: CASSDLSYEQYF. Based on the CDR3 plus reference TRBV11-2 and TRBJ2-7, the full variable domain is EAGVAQSPRYKIIEKRQSVAFWCNPISGHATLYWYQQILGQGPKLLIQFQNNGVVDDSQLPKDRFSAERLKGVDSTLKIQPAKLEDSAVYLCASSDLSYEQYFGPGTRLTVT.

Comments on this clonotype: The limits of the CDR3 on the DNA are not certain, so only TCRdb's listed CDR3 is given. This chain connects TRBV9 to TRBJ1-2; the D call TRBD1 from the table was never checked on the DNA. Germline V gene lookup returns CDR1 SGDLS and CDR2 YYNGEE. The CDR3 length equals 19 residues, ends included. The CDR3 here is CASSFYICSASRQGGGYTF.

This chain joins TRBV5-1 and TRBJ1-2, with D tentatively TRBD1 (6 bases). Trimming removed 4 bases from V and 6 bases from J, with 16 bases in between. The CDR3 extends over 14 amino acids. CDR1 is SGHRS and CDR2 is YFSETQ in the germline V gene. The CDR3 bases are TGCGCCAGCAGCACCGGACAGAATACGGATGGCTACACCTTC. It yields the protein CASSTGQNTDGYTF.

There are many counts of this clonotype. The rearrangement uses TRBV27 and TRBJ2-5; 7 nucleotides match TRBD1. The CDR3 runs to 15 residues. CDR1 and CDR2 from the germline V gene are MNHEY and SMNVEV (reference sequence). The junction had 11 bases not matched to a gene; V was cut back by 5 bases and J by 5 bases. This CDR3 is CASSIRRQGGETQYF. CDR3 DNA sequence: TGTGCCAGCAGTATCCGACGACAGGGCGGGGAGACCCAGTACTTC.

This clonotype came up many times. This CDR3 is CASRVAGGYEQYF. Written as DNA, the CDR3 is TGTGCCAGCAGGGTAGCGGGGGGCTACGAGCAGTACTTC. The rearrangement uses TRBV6-5 and TRBJ2-7; TRBD2 matches at 10 bases. The CDR3 totals 13 residues. V trimming: 6 bases; J trimming: 3 bases; junction bases outside the gene matches: 2. Germline V gene lookup returns CDR1 MNHEY and CDR2 SVGAGI.

This clonotype has ten or more counts. The chain is built from TRBV5-1 and TRBJ2-6; D possibly corresponds to TRBD2 (5 bases). The V and J ends lost 4 bases and 3 bases respectively, with 11 bases between them. CDR3 length equals 15 residues. Germline loops: CDR1 SGHRS, CDR2 YFSETQ. This CDR3 reads CASSLGAVGANVLTF. The CDR3 nucleotides read TGCGCCAGCAGCCTTGGAGCGGTTGGGGCCAACGTCCTGACTTTC.

The sample holds many counts of this clonotype. V is TRBV10-3 and J is TRBJ2-1, with D perhaps TRBD1 or TRBD2 (5 bases each). Germline values: CDR1 ENHRY, CDR2 SYGVKD. The CDR3 spans 14 residues. V lost 4 bases and J 0 bases, leaving 7 bases between the germline ends. CDR3 in DNA: TGTGCCATCAGTGTTGGGGGCTCCTACAATGAGCAGTTCTTC. It is translated as CAISVGGSYNEQFF.

The CDR3 sequence is CVSSPKTVANTEAFF. CDR3 DNA sequence: TGTGTAAGCAGTCCCAAGACAGTTGCGAACACTGAAGCTTTCTTT. This rearrangement joins TRBV12-3 or TRBV12-4 to TRBJ1-1; a possible D gene is TRBD1 (5 bases). CDR3 length: 15 residues.